What follows are 25 T cell receptor beta chains derived from one specimen sequenced in a study of T cell responses to AZD1222 COVID-19 vaccine. Some clones are missing from TCRdb's copy, which holds only in-frame ones; the method was immunoSEQ multiplex PCR. The table shows 45,000 to 60,000 clones, with about 83% occurring only once. The sample here was peripheral blood, taken on day 0 of AZD1222 vaccination. All receptors come from an adult in good health.

The CDR3 DNA reads as TGTGCCAGCAGCCCGAGTGGACTAGCGGGAGTTTTGTACTTC. Its translation is CASSPSGLAGVLYF. The chain carries TRBV9 and TRBJ2-7; 13 bases fit TRBD2. Germline CDR1 SGDLS, CDR2 YYNGEE. Trimming at V came to 4 bases and at J to 12 bases, leaving 10 bases not matched to a gene. The CDR3 extends over 14 amino acids.

The chain couples TRBV11-2 to TRBJ1-5; tentative D call: TRBD1 (5 bases). Germline V gene lookup returns CDR1 SGHAT and CDR2 FQNNGV. This CDR3 comprises 15 residues. Trimming stripped 0 bases from V and 6 bases from J, with 12 bases between. CDR3 residues: CASSLDGGASQPQHF. The DNA for the CDR3 is TGTGCCAGCAGCTTAGATGGAGGGGCTAGTCAGCCCCAGCATTTT.

This chain joins TRBV6-5 and TRBJ1-1, with 9 bases lining up with TRBD1. CDR3 length: 14 residues. Losses at the gene ends were 6 bases for V and 4 bases for J; bases not matched to a gene: 6. Germline loops: CDR1 MNHEY, CDR2 SVGAGI. In nucleotides, the CDR3 is TGTGCCAGCAGGGAGACAGGGGGTGGCACTGAAGCTTTCTTT. Protein product: CASRETGGGTEAFF.

The rearrangement uses TRBV11-2 and TRBJ2-7, with TRBD1 as a possible D gene (6 bases). The germline gives CDR1 SGHAT, CDR2 FQNNGV. Trimming pared 5 bases from V and 7 bases from J, leaving 18 bases between. The CDR3 runs 14 residues. The CDR3 loop is CASSPDPRGREQYF. The CDR3, as DNA: TGTGCCAGCAGCCCAGACCCGAGGGGGAGAGAGCAGTACTTC.

The chain is built from TRBV2 and TRBJ1-1; the D gene is possibly TRBD1 (5 bases). The CDR3 sequence is 13 residues long. CDR1 is SNHLY, CDR2 FYNNEI, per germline. Trimming left V 4 bases short and J 0 bases short, with 6 bases between. The CDR3 loop reads CASSGGLNTEAFF. The CDR3 nucleotides read TGTGCCAGCAGTGGGGGGTTGAACACTGAAGCTTTCTTT.

This clone appeared once. J is TRBJ1-3 and V is TRBV18; D unclear. This CDR3 comprises 15 residues. Germline V gene sequence: CDR1 KGHSH, CDR2 LQKENI. V was pared by 2 bases and J by 3 bases, with 11 bases between. In DNA, the CDR3 is TGTGCCAGCTCACCAGTCCGTGGAGTTGGAAACACCATATATTTT. It codes for CASSPVRGVGNTIYF. Full variable domain (rest looked up from reference TRBV18 and TRBJ1-3): NAGVMQNPRHLVRRRGQEARLRCSPMKGHSHVYWYRQLPEEGLKFMVYLQKENIIDESGMPKERFSAEFPKEGPSILRIQQVVRGDSAAYFCASSPVRGVGNTIYFGEGSWLTVV.

The rearrangement links TRBV3-1 (or the pseudogene TRBV3-2) to TRBJ2-5; D may be TRBD2 (6 bases). The CDR3 is 14 amino acids. Germline V gene data show CDR1 as LGHDT and CDR2 as YNNKEL (reference sequence). With 2 bases removed from V and 4 bases from J, the gap between germline ends came to 11 bases. Here the CDR3 reads CASSQFSGGETQYF. CDR3 bases: TGTGCCAGCAGCCAATTCTCCGGGGGAGAGACCCAGTACTTC.

The chain links TRBV6-5 to TRBJ2-2; D is unresolved. V lost 7 bases to trimming and J lost 4 bases, with 7 bases between them. The CDR3 covers 12 residues. The V gene's germline CDR1 is MNHEY and CDR2 SVGAGI. This chain's CDR3 is CASTKGTGELFF. The CDR3 DNA sequence: TGTGCCAGCACGAAGGGCACCGGGGAGCTGTTTTTT.

V is TRBV6-2 or TRBV6-3 and J is TRBJ2-3, with a tentative D call TRBD1 (6 bases). Trimming stripped 0 bases from V and 1 base from J, with 17 bases between. This CDR3 is built from 18 residues. Germline V gene sequence: CDR1 MNHEY, CDR2 SVGEGT. CDR3 in amino acids: CASSYSLGRDTRTDTQYF. CDR3 nucleotides: TGTGCCAGCAGTTACTCCCTAGGAAGGGACACTCGCACAGATACGCAGTATTTT.

The V call is TRBV5-4, the J call TRBJ1-2; tentatively, D is TRBD1 (6 bases). This CDR3 contains 13 residues. The V gene lost 3 bases and the J gene lost 8 bases, with 14 bases spanning the gap. From germline, CDR1 is SGHNT and CDR2 YYREEE (reference sequence). CDR3 in DNA: TGTGCCAGCAGCTCGGCGGGGGCGGACGGCTACACCTTC. It specifies CASSSAGADGYTF.

This clone showed up just once. The chain has TRBV19 and TRBJ2-3, with 11 positions matching TRBD2. V was pared by 8 bases and J by 6 bases, with 7 bases of the junction left unmatched. Germline V gene data show CDR1 as LNHDA and CDR2 as SQIVND (reference sequence). CDR3 length: 14 amino acids. As DNA, the CDR3 is TGTGCCAGTCGTGGGGGACTAGCGGTGGATACGCAGTATTTT. Translated, it gives CASRGGLAVDTQYF.

The genes are TRBV10-3 and TRBJ2-7; a weak D match, TRBD1 (5 bases). The CDR3 totals 13 residues. CDR1 is ENHRY and CDR2 is SYGVKD in the germline V gene. The V and J ends lost 11 bases and 2 bases respectively, with 16 bases between them. CDR3 sequence: CAPKGRAPYEQYF. CDR3 bases: TGTGCCCCCAAAGGCAGGGCCCCCTACGAGCAGTACTTC.

The J gene is TRBJ1-5, the V gene TRBV4-3; 9 nucleotides match TRBD1. Germline loops: CDR1 LGHNA, CDR2 YSLEER. After removal of 4 bases from V and 4 bases from J, the junction contained 11 bases not matched to a gene. CDR3 length: 17 residues. For the CDR3, the DNA is TGCGCCAGCAGCCCCGACAGGGGGGCTTACTGTAATCAGCCCCAGCATTTT. This gives the protein CASSPDRGAYCNQPQHF.

The gene calls are TRBV6-5 and TRBJ2-3, with TRBD2 identical over 7 bases. Germline V gene lookup returns CDR1 MNHEY and CDR2 SVGAGI. The CDR3 covers 15 residues. The V segment lost 4 bases and the J segment 1 base; nucleotides outside the gene matches: 5. For the CDR3, the DNA is TGTGCCAGCAGTTCCGGCGGGAGTGGCACAGATACGCAGTATTTT. Amino acid sequence: CASSSGGSGTDTQYF.

The rearrangement joins TRBV6-6 to TRBJ2-3, with 9 bases that match TRBD1. The germline gives CDR1 MNHNY, CDR2 SVGAGI (reference sequence). The CDR3 sequence is 14 residues long. J was trimmed by 10 bases and V by 2 bases; bases with no gene match: 7. CDR3 sequence (DNA): TGTGCCAGCAGTTACGGGACAGGGATTGAACCGCAGTATTTT. Its protein product is CASSYGTGIEPQYF.

The rearrangement uses TRBV6-5 and TRBJ2-6, with D perhaps matching TRBD1 (5 bases). Germline assignment: CDR1 MNHEY and CDR2 SVGAGI. The CDR3 contains 14 residues. Trimming stripped 7 bases from V and 0 bases from J, with 7 bases between. CDR3 amino acids: CASIQGSGANVLTF. CDR3 DNA sequence: TGTGCCAGCATCCAGGGCTCTGGGGCCAACGTCCTGACTTTC.

The chain employs TRBV5-6 and TRBJ2-7; a possible D gene is TRBD1 (5 bases). V was trimmed by 7 bases and J by 7 bases, leaving 12 bases between them. CDR1 is SGHDT, CDR2 YYEEEE, per germline. The CDR3 spans 11 residues. The chain's CDR3 is CASGQQEEQYF. In nucleotides, the CDR3 is TGTGCCAGCGGCCAACAGGAGGAGCAGTACTTC.

The chain uses TRBV6-1 and TRBJ1-6; D gene ambiguous. V was shortened by 2 bases and J by 6 bases, with 2 bases between the two germline ends. CDR1 MNHNS and CDR2 SASEGT come from the germline V gene. This CDR3 region has 12 residues. The CDR3 DNA reads as TGTGCCAGCAGTGAAAGTAATTCACCCCTCCACTTT. It yields the protein CASSESNSPLHF.

The genes are TRBV28 and TRBJ1-2, with 9 positions matching TRBD1. CDR3 length: 15 amino acids. Germline-derived CDR1 and CDR2 are MDHEN and SYDVKM. The junction had 12 bases not matched to a gene; V was cut back by 5 bases and J by 8 bases. DNA for the CDR3: TGTGCCAGCAGTCTAACACAGGGGGCGCGGGGCGGCTACACCTTC. Its translation is CASSLTQGARGGYTF.

A few counts support this clone. CDR3 in amino acids: CASSHLGTSGSYEQYF. DNA for the CDR3: TGTGCCAGCAGCCATCTAGGGACTAGCGGGAGTTACGAGCAGTACTTC. The chain links TRBV27 to TRBJ2-7; TRBD2 matches 14 bases. The CDR3 is 16 amino acids. The J segment lost 4 bases and the V segment lost 6 bases, leaving 8 bases of the junction unmatched. CDR1 and CDR2 (germline): MNHEY, SMNVEV (reference sequence).

This clone has a single count. This chain uses TRBV4-1 with TRBJ1-5; D ambiguous. CDR3 length: 16 amino acids. The V end was cut by 4 bases, the J end by 7 bases, with 20 bases between. The germline CDR1 and CDR2 sequences are MGHRA and YSYEKL. Written as DNA, the CDR3 is TGCGCCAGCAGCCCCAAAATCAGGAGGGTTGGACAGCCCCAGCATTTT. Encoded protein: CASSPKIRRVGQPQHF.

The genes are TRBV5-1 and TRBJ1-1; D possibly corresponds to TRBD1 (5 bases). The germline V gene has CDR1 SGHRS and CDR2 YFSETQ. V dropped 4 bases and J dropped 1 base, with 11 bases sitting between them. CDR3 size: 14 residues. DNA for the CDR3: TGCGCCAGCAGCCAACGGGGGGAGAACACTGAAGCTTTCTTT. Its protein product is CASSQRGENTEAFF.

This sequence joins TRBV6-1 and TRBJ1-6, with 10 bases aligning to TRBD1. Looked up from germline, CDR1 is MNHNS and CDR2 is SASEGT. V shed 3 bases, J shed 1 base, and the junction held 9 bases outside the gene matches. CDR3 size: 19 residues. The CDR3 DNA sequence: TGTGCCAGCAGTGAGTCTTTGGGACAGGGGAGGTCCTATAATTCACCCCTCCACTTT. It is translated as CASSESLGQGRSYNSPLHF.

The genes are TRBV5-6 and TRBJ2-1; 15 bases fit TRBD2. The CDR3 extends over 16 amino acids. CDR1 and CDR2 from the germline V gene are SGHDT and YYEEEE. Trimming took 4 bases from V and 8 from J; bases not matched to a gene: 7. CDR3 nucleotide sequence: TGTGCCAGCAGCATCCGGACTAGCGGGAGGGACGATGAGCAGTTCTTC. It encodes CASSIRTSGRDDEQFF.

This chain uses TRBV5-1 with TRBJ2-1, with D possibly TRBD2 on 7 matching bases. Trimming cost V 0 bases and J 0 bases, with 16 bases left between them. CDR3 length equals 18 residues. Germline CDR1 SGHRS, CDR2 YFSETQ. The CDR3 region is CASSLGGGGLSSYNEQFF. The CDR3 DNA reads as TGCGCCAGCAGCTTGGGAGGCGGGGGCCTAAGCTCCTACAATGAGCAGTTCTTC. Together with reference TRBV5-1 and TRBJ2-1, the CDR3 gives the full variable domain: KAGVTQTPRYLIKTRGQQVTLSCSPISGHRSVSWYQQTPGQGLQFLFEYFSETQRNKGNFPGRFSGRQFSNSRSEMNVSTLELGDSALYLCASSLGGGGLSSYNEQFFGPGTRLTVL.